Presented here are 22 T cell receptor beta chains from one specimen sequenced in a study of molecular identifiers for immune sequencing clone quantification. Using its own MiXCR run on the PCR reads, TCRdb lists one record per CDR3 protein. This sample has a few hundred thousand distinct CDR3 sequences, with about a fifth found just once. The specimen was naive CD8+ T cells from blood, with Jurkat cell RNA spiked in. The subset denotes: FACS-sorted CD8+CD4-CCR7+CD45RA+ naive T cells. Receptors were obtained from a human donor in good health. Some libraries in this study had Jurkat cell RNA spiked in.

A few counts support this clonotype. The chain couples TRBV28 to TRBJ2-3; D remains ambiguous. Germline-derived CDR1 and CDR2 are MDHEN and SYDVKM. The CDR3 is made up of 15 amino acids. Trimming pared 6 bases from V and 0 bases from J, leaving 13 bases between. The CDR3 region has the DNA TGTGCCAGCAGAATACACATCCCTAGCACAGATACGCAGTATTTT. The encoded protein is CASRIHIPSTDTQYF.

A remark on this clonotype: Possible read error: a much larger clone is one base away. The chain employs TRBV18 and TRBJ2-3; possibly TRBD1 or TRBD2 for D (5 bases each). Germline V lookup: CDR1 KGHSH, CDR2 LQKENI. The CDR3 loop spans 12 amino acids. The CDR3 is CASSPGDDTRYF. The CDR3 DNA reads as TGTGCCAGCTCACCAGGGGACGATACGCGGTATTTT.

Worth noting for this clonotype: Compared with germline, one end of the junction differs, possibly owing to a read error. The chain is built from TRBV3-1 and TRBJ2-1; D gene ambiguous. CDR1 is LGHDT and CDR2 is YNNKEL in the germline V gene (reference sequence). CDR3 length: 14 residues. As DNA, the CDR3 is TGTGCCAGCAGCCAAGATTGGGGTTACAATGAGCAGTCCTTC. It is translated as CASSQDWGYNEQSF.

This clonotype was seen once. This could be a read error, since a much larger clone is one nucleotide away. The V call is TRBV7-4, the J call TRBJ2-5; 9 positions agree with TRBD1. Germline V gives CDR1 SGHVT, CDR2 SQSDAQ. The CDR3 totals 16 residues. The J segment lost 5 bases and the V segment lost 5 bases, leaving 12 bases of the junction unmatched. For the CDR3, the DNA is TGTGCCAGCAGCCCACTCGGGACAGGGAGGGGCGAGACCCAGTACTTC. Protein product: CASSPLGTGRGETQYF.

This clonotype was seen at least ten times. The V and J genes are TRBV12-3 or TRBV12-4 and TRBJ1-1, with TRBD1 identical over 7 bases. V was pared by 7 bases and J by 4 bases, with 9 bases of the junction left unmatched. The CDR3 is 14 amino acids. The CDR3 reads CASTPVGGGTEAFF. DNA for the CDR3: TGTGCCAGCACCCCCGTAGGGGGCGGCACTGAAGCTTTCTTT.

The table lists this clonotype with many counts. The chain joins TRBV6-5 to TRBJ2-7; weak D call: TRBD1 (6 bases). CDR1 and CDR2 (germline): MNHEY, SVGAGI. Deletions cut 4 bases from V and 3 bases from J, with 13 bases between. The CDR3 has 14 amino acids. The DNA of the CDR3 is TGTGCCAGCAGTTTAGGGGACACCGTCTACGAGCAGTACTTC. Translating it yields CASSLGDTVYEQYF.

This clonotype appeared many times. The chain uses TRBV29-1 and TRBJ2-3; D remains ambiguous. Germline assignment: CDR1 SQVTM and CDR2 ANQGSEA. The length of the CDR3 is 12 residues. V lost 4 bases to trimming and J lost 3 bases, with 8 bases between them. The CDR3 sequence: CSVVWGTDTQYF. CDR3 DNA: TGCAGCGTTGTGTGGGGAACAGATACGCAGTATTTT.

This clonotype was seen more than once but under ten times. This chain connects TRBV25-1 to TRBJ1-4; TRBD1 is a possible D gene (5 bases). Trimming took off 3 bases at V and 10 bases at J, with 9 bases between the two ends. Germline V gene lookup returns CDR1 MGHDK and CDR2 SYGVNS. CDR3 length: 12 residues. CDR3 bases: TGTGCCAGCAGTGATTCCGGGGGAAAACTGTTTTTT. Translated, it gives CASSDSGGKLFF. Drawing the rest from reference TRBV25-1 and TRBJ1-4, the complete variable domain is EADIYQTPRYLVIGTGKKITLECSQTMGHDKMYWYQQDPGMELHLIHYSYGVNSTEKGDLSSESTVSRIRTEHFPLTLESARPSHTSQYLCASSDSGGKLFFGSGTQLSVL.

Details on this clonotype: Relative to the germline gene, one junction end is altered; a read error may explain this. The rearrangement uses TRBV9 and TRBJ1-1; tentatively, D is TRBD1 (5 bases). This CDR3 contains 15 residues. Germline CDR1 is SGDLS and CDR2 is YYNGEE. The CDR3 sequence: CASSATGGYNTGAFF. CDR3 in DNA: TGTGCCAGCAGCGCGACGGGGGGGTATAACACTGGAGCTTTCTTT.

Note on this clonotype: One base away lies a much larger clone, so this may be a sequencing read error. This chain links TRBV4-1 with TRBJ1-1, with D possibly TRBD1 on 5 matching bases. The V and J ends lost 0 bases and 4 bases respectively, with 15 bases between them. There are 16 residues in the CDR3. CDR1 is MGHRA and CDR2 is YSYEKL in the germline V gene. The CDR3 here is CASSQDWGSLSTEAFF. The CDR3 DNA sequence: TGCGCCAGCAGCCAAGATTGGGGCAGCTTGAGCACTGAAGCTTTCTTT.

The table lists this clonotype with a count of one. The conserved closing phenylalanine or tryptophan is absent in this CDR3, likely reflecting a read error. The chain uses TRBV9 and TRBJ2-1, with unresolved D. Trimming pared 0 bases from V and 5 bases from J, leaving 6 bases between. This CDR3 spans 13 amino acids. The germline V gene encodes CDR1 SGDLS and CDR2 YYNGEE. The DNA for the CDR3 is TGTGCCAGCAGCGTAGAAGGGAACAATGAGCAGTTCCTC. Encoded protein: CASSVEGNNEQFL.

Concerning this clonotype itself: A much larger clonotype is one base distant, so this may be a read error. The chain couples TRBV4-3 to TRBJ2-3, with 7 bases identical to TRBD1. The CDR3 sequence is 15 residues long. Per the germline V gene, CDR1 is LGHNA and CDR2 is YSLEER. CDR3 amino acids: CVSRQDRASTDTQYF. The CDR3 coding sequence is TGCGTCAGCAGACAAGACAGGGCTAGCACAGATACGCAGTATTTT.

In this sample, this clonotype turned up many times. V gene TRBV28 combines with J gene TRBJ1-5, with 8 bases identical to TRBD1. The CDR3 length is 15 residues. After removal of 2 bases from V and 2 bases from J, the junction contained 2 bases not matched to a gene. The germline gives CDR1 MDHEN, CDR2 SYDVKM. CDR3 in amino acids: CASSLVQGGNQPQHF. CDR3 nucleotides: TGTGCCAGCAGTTTAGTACAGGGGGGCAATCAGCCCCAGCATTTT. Variable domain in full (rest from reference TRBV28 and TRBJ1-5): DVKVTQSSRYLVKRTGEKVFLECVQDMDHENMFWYRQDPGLGLRLIYFSYDVKMKEKGDIPEGYSVSREKKERFSLILESASTNQTSMYLCASSLVQGGNQPQHFGDGTRLSIL.

Regarding this clonotype: Just one base apart from a much larger clone, this may be a read error. V is TRBV7-9 and J is TRBJ1-1; tentatively, D is TRBD1 (5 bases). The V end lost 5 bases, the J end lost 8 bases, and 15 bases lay between the germline ends. CDR1 and CDR2 (germline): SEHNR, FQNEAQ (reference sequence). This CDR3 comprises 13 residues. The CDR3 is CASSDRSGKEAFF. CDR3 bases: TGTGCCAGCAGCGATCGATCAGGGAAAGAAGCTTTCTTT. The variable domain in full, with the rest retrieved from reference TRBV7-9 and TRBJ1-1, is DTGVSQNPRHKITKRGQNVTFRCDPISEHNRLYWYRQTLGQGPEFLTYFQNEAQLEKSRLLSDRFSAERPKGSFSTLEIQRTEQGDSAMYLCASSDRSGKEAFFGQGTRLTVV.

The sample holds a few counts of this clonotype. This chain uses TRBV27 with TRBJ2-7; 12 nucleotides match TRBD2. The germline gives CDR1 MNHEY, CDR2 SMNVEV (reference sequence). Losses at the gene ends were 6 bases for V and 0 bases for J; bases not matched to a gene: 3. The CDR3 has 15 residues. CDR3 region: CASRLAGGSSYEQYF. Here the CDR3 DNA reads TGTGCCAGCAGACTAGCGGGAGGATCCTCCTACGAGCAGTACTTC.

Comment on this clonotype: A much larger clonotype is one base distant, so this may be a read error. The conserved closing phenylalanine or tryptophan is absent in this CDR3, likely reflecting a read error. The DNA of the CDR3 is TGCGCCAGCAGCTTGGCCACGGCGGGTTCCACAGATACGCAGTATCTT. It encodes CASSLATAGSTDTQYL. The chain is built from TRBV5-1 and TRBJ2-3, with a weak D call TRBD2 (5 bases). The CDR3 has 16 residues. Germline CDR1 is SGHRS and CDR2 is YFSETQ. Trimming shortened V by 0 bases and J by 2 bases, and 13 bases separated the two germline ends.

This clonotype was seen repeatedly, ten times or more. The chain is built from TRBV30 and TRBJ2-2, with D perhaps TRBD2 (5 bases). The CDR3 is 13 residues long. Germline CDR1 GTSNPN, CDR2 SVGIG (reference sequence). The V end lost 2 bases, the J end lost 4 bases, and 8 bases lay between the germline ends. The CDR3 nucleotides read TGTGCCTGGAGTCAGGACTTCACCGGGGAGCTGTTTTTT. Encoded protein: CAWSQDFTGELFF.

This clonotype was seen a handful of times. This sequence joins TRBV12-3 or TRBV12-4 and TRBJ2-7, with D possibly being TRBD1 (6 bases). With 6 bases removed from V and 2 bases from J, the gap between germline ends came to 11 bases. The CDR3 is 13 residues long. The CDR3 DNA follows: TGTGCCAGCAGCACAGGGTATCCCTACGAGCAGTACTTC. Its protein is CASSTGYPYEQYF.

The table lists this clonotype with many counts. V usage is TRBV28 and J usage is TRBJ2-7; 7 bases are a match to TRBD1. Germline V gives CDR1 MDHEN, CDR2 SYDVKM. V lost 1 base and J lost 4; bases outside the gene matches: 13. CDR3 length: 17 residues. CDR3 nucleotides: TGTGCCAGCAGTTTATCCCGGACAGGTTTGGCTCAGTACGAGCAGTACTTC. Amino acids: CASSLSRTGLAQYEQYF.

This clonotype was observed at least ten times. The chain employs TRBV20-1 and TRBJ2-7; 7 nucleotides agree with TRBD1. The CDR3 is made up of 14 amino acids. CDR1 and CDR2 from the germline V gene are DFQATT and SNEGSKA (reference sequence). With 5 bases clipped from V and 3 bases from J, the junction kept 10 bases outside the gene matches. The DNA of the CDR3 is TGCAGTGCTTCTCTCCTGGGACAGCACTACGAGCAGTACTTC. This sequence encodes CSASLLGQHYEQYF.

V usage is TRBV29-1 and J usage is TRBJ2-1; D is uncertain. The V end lost 7 bases, the J end lost 3 bases, and 7 bases lay between the germline ends. Germline V lookup: CDR1 SQVTM, CDR2 ANQGSEA. This CDR3 contains 11 residues. This CDR3 reads CSGKDYNEQFF. The DNA for the CDR3 is TGCAGCGGGAAAGACTACAATGAGCAGTTCTTC.

The J gene is TRBJ2-1, the V gene TRBV7-9, with D unresolved. Germline V lookup: CDR1 SEHNR, CDR2 FQNEAQ (reference sequence). V was shortened by 5 bases and J by 9 bases, with 14 bases between the two germline ends. This CDR3 contains 13 residues. DNA for the CDR3: TGTGCCAGCAGCCCGGCGGCTTCTGGTGAGCAGTTCTTC. Its protein is CASSPAASGEQFF.